The text below deals with one T cell receptor (beta chain). This clone's antigen is unknown. Base qualities are not recorded, but no much larger clone differs from it by a single base. Library preparation was by the immunoSEQ multiplex PCR assay. This immuneACCESS table, as held by TCRdb, lists in-frame sequences with V and J called but not all clones. Of the missing ones, under half trace to an unresolved V gene in checked studies; the others have no known cause. This sample is represented by hundreds of thousands of clones; approximately 88% of them were singletons. The ten top clones hold roughly 0.0097% of the sample. This entry belongs to a study of shared T cell receptors in the human thymus (dated by TCRdb to the early 2020s). Regarding the complete study: The study investigated the way shared, self-reactive T-cell receptor alpha chains are produced in the human thymus.

The CDR3 sequence holds 16 residues, the cysteine and phenylalanine included. The kept DNA is CDR3 alone, 48 bases in frame from the first base. As encoded in the germline V gene, CDR1 is SGHNT while CDR2 is YENEEA. V sheds 6 bases and J sheds 2 bases, leaving 19 bases between their ends. Another study also made use of these data, one on human thymus T cells. The second study's paper adds: The donors were immunologically healthy infants in Finland who had open corrective cardiac surgery for congenital heart defects. Thymus tissue was collected as surgical resects that were removed during corrective cardiac surgery. Biased V and J gene segment usage appeared to be present in both thymic and peripheral blood repertoires. Highly overlapping thymic TCR repertoires among unrelated individuals were reported in the related research. The study used about 8 infant thymus samples plus four related peripheral blood samples to characterize TCR alpha and beta repertoires. The infant donors were about 6 to 244 days old, and the cohort included several males and a couple of females. Thymocytes were mechanically released from the tissue and were stored as pellets of about 9-33 million cells at -70 degrees C. Genomic DNA was extracted from frozen cell pellets with a QIAsymphony instrument. The immunoSEQ multiplex PCR assay was used to amplify the TCRB and TCRAD loci from a standardized amount of quality-controlled genomic DNA. The V(D)J region was spanned by amplicons of a length sufficient to cover the CDR3 and to identify V and J genes. The commercial immunoSEQ service was used to sequence amplicons on an Illumina platform. Primer bias and sequencing errors were corrected as previously described, and TCRAD and TCRB definitions were based on the IMGT database. The repertoires were analysed using immunoSEQ Analyzer 3.0 and VDJTools for basic statistics, V/J segment usage, diversity estimates, rarefaction and pairwise overlap. Diversity was estimated using the Chao1, ChaoE, Efron-Thisted, Shannon and inverse Simpson indices, and was also estimated on datasets down-sampled to the size of the smallest sample. Repertoire overlap was determined by strict matching of CDR3 nucleotide sequence, V gene and J gene, and Jaccard-based multidimensional scaling clustering was applied. On average, about 800,000 unique TCRB clonotypes were obtained from thymus samples, compared with approximately 84,000 from blood samples.

This TCR was sampled from a boy under two years old with a congenital heart defect. Donor details come from another sample of the same person, matched by shared clones. Input material: thymocytes. The V and J genes are TRBV11-3 and TRBJ2-5; TRBD2 is possibly the D segment (6 matching bases). The DNA sequence follows: TGTGCCAGCAGTCCCCGGGGGTGGGTAAATCAAGAGACCCAGTACTTC. It encodes CASSPRGWVNQETQYF.